The present T cell receptor (beta chain) was sequenced within a study of cytomegalovirus exposure and HLA in healthy donors. Researchers ran the PCR with 60 Vbeta and 13 Jbeta primers. Generated by immunoSEQ multiplex PCR, the TCRdb table keeps only in-frame clones and is missing some. The table includes under 150,000 clones, 83% detected once. Germline loops: CDR1 SGHRS, CDR2 YFSETQ. V was trimmed by 3 bases and J by 1 base, leaving 19 bases between them. The CDR3 extends over 17 amino acids. This receptor was obtained from a girl under 10 years old in good health and CMV-seronegative. Input material: PBMCs. The chain recombines TRBV5-1 with TRBJ1-1, with D possibly matching TRBD1 (5 bases). CDR3 protein: CASSWGLTRGGNTEAFF. The CDR3 DNA sequence: TGCGCCAGCAGCTGGGGCCTTACAAGGGGAGGGAACACTGAAGCTTTCTTT.